This T cell receptor beta chain was identified in a study of T cell repertoires in cytomegalovirus infection. The overall study: CMV infection together with matching HLA type was indicated by public TCR beta signatures. Findings and limits, study-wide: Based on cumulative public TCR beta family frequency, carriers of CMV plus the relevant HLA were identified. The response measured ex vivo was dominated by TCR beta clonotypes (HLA-C-restricted and CMV-specific).

This clonotype came up many times. Its antigen is undetermined. In germline, CDR1 is SGHVS, CDR2 FQNEAQ. The CDR3 loop spans 16 amino acids. The ends were cut back, 10 bases at V and 4 bases at J, with 24 bases in the middle. TCRdb reprocessed the reads via MiXCR and lists one record per CDR3 protein. The sample lists about 360,000 distinct CDR3 sequences, 18% occurring once. The origin of this receptor is a human donor in good health (CMV status not recorded). Some clones in this sample may be carry-over from other donors' samples. The chain has TRBV7-8 and TRBJ2-3; maybe TRBD1 (5 bases). The specimen sequenced was PBMCs. As DNA, the CDR3 is TGTGCCACCTACCCCACGGCAGGGCCCTCCGCAGATACGCAGTATTTT. This codes for CATYPTAGPSADTQYF. The whole variable domain, filled in from reference TRBV7-8 and TRBJ2-3, reads GAGVSQSPRYKVAKRGQDVALRCDPISGHVSLFWYQQALGQGPEFLTYFQNEAQLDKSGLPSDRFFAERPEGSVSTLKIQRTQQEDSAVYLCATYPTAGPSADTQYFGPGTRLTVL.